This TCR beta chain appears in the sequencing data of a study of blood T cell repertoires in COVID-19. Overall study context: PBMCs, B-cell-depleted T cells, or T cells were the source of the cDNA or gDNA that made up the material.

The trim removed 7 bases at V and 5 bases at J, leaving 6 bases unmatched. This CDR3 comprises 13 residues. The germline V gene has CDR1 LNHNV and CDR2 YYDKDF (reference sequence). Original analysis: Reference gene primer amplification gave nucleated cell count estimates. Measured with immunoSEQ multiplex PCR; TCRdb has only the in-frame clones, and not every one. That table gives V, J and clone size, and the DNA gave D and trimming. The table shows about 69,000 clones, with about four fifths occurring only once. This clone was recorded once. The clonotype originates from a human donor in a cohort sampled during active COVID-19. The gene calls are TRBV15 and TRBJ2-7; 9 nucleotides agree with TRBD1. Material for sequencing was peripheral blood. CDR3 bases: TGTGCCACCAACAACCGACAGGGGGACGAGCAGTACTTC. Translation: CATNNRQGDEQYF.